The following is a TCR beta chain sequence with its context. The entry originates in a study of blood T cell repertoires in COVID-19. About the research overall: Acute and convalescent COVID-19 samples came from the United States, Italy and Spain. The cDNA or gDNA used as material had been derived from T cells, B-cell-depleted T cells, or PBMCs.

The ends were cut back, 4 bases at V and 1 base at J, with 7 bases in the middle. CDR1 LNHDA and CDR2 SQIVND come from the germline V gene (reference sequence). This CDR3 has 13 residues. As processed by the authors: Amplification of reference gene primers was used by the study to estimate nucleated cell counts. This table comes from immunoSEQ multiplex PCR, and its TCRdb copy is limited to in-frame clones, with some not included. V, J and clone size were drawn from that table, and D and trimming were deduced from the DNA. The sample contains 300,000 or so clones, 83% of which appear only once. The sequence came from a woman aged 50 to 60 with acute or convalescent COVID-19. The chain uses TRBV19 and TRBJ1-1; TRBD1 might be the D (6 bases). The source material was peripheral blood. CDR3 coding DNA: TGTGCCAGTAGTAAGGGACAGAACACTGAAGCTTTCTTT. This translates into CASSKGQNTEAFF. The variable domain in full, completed from reference TRBV19 and TRBJ1-1, reads DGGITQSPKYLFRKEGQNVTLSCEQNLNHDAMYWYRQDPGQGLRLIYYSQIVNDFQKGDIAEGYSVSREKKESFPLTVTSAQKNPTAFYLCASSKGQNTEAFFGQGTRLTVV.